A selection of T cell receptor beta chains follows, all from one sample in a study of cytomegalovirus exposure and HLA in healthy donors. Clones were read by immunoSEQ multiplex PCR, and TCRdb kept only the in-frame ones, dropping some. The top ten hold 1.8% of the sample, which has approximately 210,000 clones, about 80% seen once. The material sequenced was PBMCs. The source is a male donor in good health and CMV-seronegative. Both conserved end residues are part of each CDR3. A D gene is named only where the DNA matches it firmly. Not every row has a clone size; where given, it reads once, few, many or a size class.

TRBJ2-1,TRBD2,NA,TRBV15,TGTGCCACCAGCAGAGGAAGTAGCGGGTACAATGAGCAGTTCTTC,CATSRGSSGYNEQFF
TRBJ1-2,NA,NA,TRBV11-2,TGTGCCAGCAGCTTACAGCCAGGATATGGCTACACCTTC,CASSLQPGYGYTF
TRBJ2-1,TRBD2,NA,TRBV6-1,TGTGCCAGCAGTTCTACTAGCGGCCCCCCCAATGAGCAGTTCTTC,CASSSTSGPPNEQFF
TRBJ2-1,NA,NA,TRBV25-1,TGTGCCAGCAGTGAATGGGGCGGAATATCCTACAATGAGCAGTTCTTC,CASSEWGGISYNEQFF
TRBJ1-1,NA,NA,TRBV19,TGTGCCAGTAGCCTGGACAGCGGAACTGAAGCTTTCTTT,CASSLDSGTEAFF
TRBJ2-7,NA,once,TRBV19,TGTGCCAGTAGTATTGTCTCCGGGACTCTGAACCTCTACGAGCAGTACTTC,CASSIVSGTLNLYEQYF
TRBJ1-1,NA,NA,TRBV2,TGTGCCAGCAGTGATCGCAGGGCCGGGACTGAAGCTTTCTTT,CASSDRRAGTEAFF
TRBJ2-7,TRBD1,NA,TRBV18,TGTGCCAGCTCACCGGGGACAGTTACCTACGAGCAGTACTTC,CASSPGTVTYEQYF
TRBJ2-5,TRBD1,few,TRBV15,TGTGCCACCAGCGGAGACAGGGGGCCAGAGACCCAGTACTTC,CATSGDRGPETQYF
TRBJ2-7,NA,NA,TRBV6-1,TGTGCCAGCAGGGACAGCTACGAGCAGTACTTC,CASRDSYEQYF
TRBJ1-1,TRBD1,few,TRBV4-2,TGTGCCAGCAGCCAGGCTGCAGGGGGATTTTACACTGAAGCTTTCTTT,CASSQAAGGFYTEAFF
TRBJ1-1,NA,NA,TRBV4-3,TGCGCCAGCAGCCAAGCAGGTTTGTACACTGAAGCTTTCTTT,CASSQAGLYTEAFF
TRBJ2-1,NA,NA,TRBV28,TGTGCCAGCAGTTTACTACAGAGCTCCTACAATGAGCAGTTCTTC,CASSLLQSSYNEQFF
TRBJ1-2,NA,NA,TRBV7-8,TGTGCCAGCAGCCGCCGACAGGATGGGTATGGCTACACCTTC,CASSRRQDGYGYTF
TRBJ2-7,TRBD2,NA,TRBV30,TGTGCCTGGAGTCCCCCTAGCGGGACTAGTGAGCAGTACTTC,CAWSPPSGTSEQYF
TRBJ1-4,NA,NA,TRBV30,TGTGCCTGGGGCGGGGTAAATGAAAAACTGTTTTTT,CAWGGVNEKLFF
TRBJ1-2,NA,NA,TRBV5-1,TGCGCCAGCAGCTCGGGCCAGGGCTATGGCTACACCTTC,CASSSGQGYGYTF
TRBJ2-1,TRBD2,NA,TRBV4-3,TGCGCCAGCAGCCCGCGGCCGACTAGCGGGGCCTACAATGAGCAGTTCTTC,CASSPRPTSGAYNEQFF
TRBJ2-3,NA,NA,TRBV7-2,TGTGCCAGCAGCCCGCGGATTGCGGGGGCGGGTACAGATACGCAGTATTTT,CASSPRIAGAGTDTQYF
TRBJ2-3,NA,NA,TRBV6-1,TGTGCCAGCAGGGCCGAACTCGAGGGCACGCAGTATTTT,CASRAELEGTQYF
TRBJ2-2,NA,NA,TRBV5-1,TGCGCCAGCAGCTTGGCCGCGGCCGGGGAGCTGTTTTTT,CASSLAAAGELFF
TRBJ2-1,NA,NA,TRBV7-3,TGTGCCAGCAGCTTACCCCCCCGCGGGCCATACAATGAGCAGTTCTTC,CASSLPPRGPYNEQFF
TRBJ2-7,NA,NA,TRBV5-1,TGCGCCAGCAGCGTCGGGAGTCCCTACGAGCAGTACTTC,CASSVGSPYEQYF
TRBJ1-2,TRBD1,NA,TRBV5-6,TGTGCCAGCAGCCAACAGGGGGCCTATGGCTACACCTTC,CASSQQGAYGYTF
TRBJ1-2,NA,NA,TRBV25-1,TGTGCCAGCAGAGATACCGACAGGAATGGCTACACCTTC,CASRDTDRNGYTF
TRBJ1-2,TRBD1,NA,TRBV12-5,TGTGCTAGTGCCACCACAGGACAGTCCCAGGGGGCCCCCTATGGCTACACCTTC,CASATTGQSQGAPYGYTF
TRBJ1-6,NA,NA,TRBV7-2,TGTGCCAGCAGCTTAGTTCCCCCAACCCTCCACTTT,CASSLVPPTLHF
TRBJ2-7,NA,NA,TRBV30,TGTGCCTGGAAGGGGCTCGGCAGGGGAAACTACGAGCAGTACTTC,CAWKGLGRGNYEQYF
TRBJ2-7,NA,NA,TRBV6-5,TGTGCCACTGGAGGGGGGAGGGCCCCCTACGAGCAGTACTTC,CATGGGRAPYEQYF
TRBJ2-5,NA,NA,TRBV13,TGTGCCAGCAGCTCCCTAGCGCCAGAGACCCAGTACTTC,CASSSLAPETQYF
TRBJ1-2,TRBD1,NA,TRBV6-5,TGTGCCAGCACCCCATCCGGACAGGGCGATGGCTACACCTTC,CASTPSGQGDGYTF
TRBJ1-1,NA,NA,TRBV5-6,TGTGCCAGCAGCTCTGACAGGACAAACACTGAAGCTTTCTTT,CASSSDRTNTEAFF
TRBJ1-2,TRBD1,NA,TRBV28,TGTGCCAGCAGTTTACCTTCAGGGGGTAACTATGGCTACACCTTC,CASSLPSGGNYGYTF
TRBJ2-3,NA,NA,TRBV29-1,TGCAGCGTATGGGCAGGGGGCACAGATACGCAGTATTTT,CSVWAGGTDTQYF
TRBJ1-3,NA,NA,TRBV29-1,TGCATCTTTGAAACAGGAAACACCATATATTTT,CIFETGNTIYF
TRBJ1-2,NA,NA,TRBV21-1,TGTGCCAGCAGAACTTACAGGGTTTCTAACTATGGCTACACCTTC,CASRTYRVSNYGYTF
TRBJ2-3,TRBD1,NA,TRBV4-3,TGCGCCAGCCCTGTCCCAAGGGGGCTCACAGATACGCAGTATTTT,CASPVPRGLTDTQYF
TRBJ1-5,NA,NA,TRBV15,TGTGCCACCAGCAGAGGCCCGGGGTTAGGTAAGGTGCAGCCCCAGCATTTT,CATSRGPGLGKVQPQHF
TRBJ2-7,TRBD2,NA,TRBV11-2,TGTGCCAGCAGCTTAGATCGGCCTAGCGGGAGCTACGAGCAGTACTTC,CASSLDRPSGSYEQYF
TRBJ1-2,NA,NA,TRBV6-5,TGTGCCAGCAGGGGGCCGTTCTTTTCTAACTATGGCTACACCTTC,CASRGPFFSNYGYTF
TRBJ2-1,NA,NA,TRBV27,TGTGCCAGCAGTACGGGACTCCCCAGCTCCTACAATGAGCAGTTCTTC,CASSTGLPSSYNEQFF